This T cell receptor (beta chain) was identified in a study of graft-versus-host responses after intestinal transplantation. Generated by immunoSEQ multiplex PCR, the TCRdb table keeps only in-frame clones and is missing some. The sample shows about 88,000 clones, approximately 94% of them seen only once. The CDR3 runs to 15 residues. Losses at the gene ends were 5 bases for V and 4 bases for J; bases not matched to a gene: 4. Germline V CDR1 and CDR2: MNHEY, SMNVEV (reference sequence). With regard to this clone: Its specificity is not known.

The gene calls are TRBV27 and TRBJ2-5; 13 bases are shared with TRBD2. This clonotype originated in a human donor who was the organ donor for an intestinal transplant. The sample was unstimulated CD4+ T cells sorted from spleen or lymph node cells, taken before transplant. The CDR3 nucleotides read TGTGCCAGCAGTCCACTAGCGGGGGGGGTAGAGACCCAGTACTTC. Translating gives CASSPLAGGVETQYF.